This T cell receptor (beta chain) stems from a study of regulatory T cells in long-lasting Graves disease (TCRdb year 2021). As for the study more broadly: Patients with newly diagnosed Graves' disease had been on antithyroid drugs for under 3 months. The study took place in China and was registered as a clinical trial. A total of about 33 samples underwent TCR sequencing, from about 13 patients with persistent Graves' disease and about 20 patients with newly diagnosed Graves' disease. Persistent Graves' disease patients were compared with newly diagnosed Graves' disease patients by peripheral blood TCR sequencing and RNA sequencing. Paper-wide results and their limitations: Sequencing and analysis were restricted to the TCR beta chain. The authors noted that the small sample size was a limitation that may lower accuracy. A larger number of public clonotypes was shared among persistent patients (around 3,000) than among newly diagnosed patients (around 970). Compared with newly diagnosed patients, patients with persistent Graves' disease had lower TCR Shannon entropy and fewer highly expanded clones, which suggests clonal expansion. Persistent disease showed preferential use of TRBV28, TRBJ1-2 and TRBJ2-5, whereas newly diagnosed disease favored TRBV20-1 and TRBJ2-1. Peripheral blood alone was examined, since thyroid tissue, which constituted the primary lesion, could not be accessed.

Libraries were prepared through multiplex PCR. TCRdb shows the sequencer as Illumina HiSeq 4000. iRepertoire HTBI primers and Arm-PCR amplification of CDR3 regions were used to construct TCR beta libraries. PCR products were gel purified before sequencing. The published analysis was carried out like this. Gene usage analysis of CDR3 amino acid clonotypes used the approximately 56 TRBV and about 15 TRBJ segments found across samples. Filtered high-quality paired reads were merged into contigs using COPE and FqMerger. BLAST was used to align contigs to IMGT TRBV, TRBD and TRBJ reference genes, with CDR3 defined following IMGT. Any clonotype with a frequency above 0.1% was classified as a highly expanded clone. Shannon entropy served as the measure of repertoire diversity, while the Gini coefficient captured V-J evenness. A clonotype found in more than one individual was treated as public. In-frame beta chains were kept once TCRdb had trimmed the public reads at Q25 with fastp and called clones with MiXCR. Each CDR3 protein appears once, grouped with its most common genes and DNA. V and J calls and clone size were set by TCRdb, not the authors. This sample comprises some 220,000 distinct CDR3 sequences, roughly a fifth of them detected only once. The leading ten clones occupy approximately 12% of the sample.

The germline V gene (reference sequence) specifies DFQATT as CDR1 and SNEGSKA as CDR2. The CDR3 covers 15 residues, taking in both the cysteine and the phenylalanine. The CDR3 DNA has 45 bases and is translated from base 1. V loses 4 bases at its end and J loses 4 bases; junction bases beyond the gene matches: 11. This sample's time point label indicates: newly diagnosed GD, antithyroid drugs for less than 3 months. For both TCR sequencing and RNA sequencing, RNA was extracted from PBMCs using TRIzol. The diagnosis of Graves' disease was made according to American Thyroid Association guidelines. The patients came from an endocrinology department in Xi'an, China. Each patient gave about 8.1 milliliters of peripheral blood, collected in an EDTA anticoagulant tube. Ficoll Paque Plus density gradient separation was used to isolate PBMCs, and no further T cell sorting was done. RNA quality was checked with an Agilent 2100 Bioanalyzer and agarose gel, and concentration with a NanoDrop 2000.

The table lists this clonotype with a few counts. Its antigen is still unknown. Base qualities are not at hand, and no much larger clone is one base apart. In addition, the sample was reused for a study of T cells in Graves' hyperthyroidism and ophthalmopathy. As noted in the second study: Stable Graves' hyperthyroidism was defined as no progression to ophthalmopathy during 18 months of follow-up. Hyperthyroidism patients were newly diagnosed, with disease duration under 2 months, and aged 18 to 65 years. The study excluded patients with uncontrolled infections, other autoimmune diseases, pregnancy or lactation. Clinical symptoms, serum thyroxine and TRAb, thyroid ultrasound, and orbital computed tomography formed the basis for the diagnoses. A first-round RT-PCR of the TCR CDR3 used the HTBI primer set with the Qiagen OneStep RT-PCR kit. Most expanded thyroid clonotypes (frequency above 0.001) were also found in blood, which suggests that blood repertoires may mirror thyroid immune responses. A 13 V-J signature model separated ophthalmopathy from stable hyperthyroidism, with approximately 87% sensitivity and 81.08% specificity in cross-validation and 80%/75% in testing. In validation, the model predicted progression to ophthalmopathy a median of around 6.5 months before onset, with about 71% sensitivity and 72.22% specificity. TCR V-J signatures able to tell the groups apart were searched for in a discovery cohort of about a hundred patients, of whom roughly 42 had Graves' ophthalmopathy and about 60 had stable Graves' hyperthyroidism. Prospective prediction of ophthalmopathy was tested in an independent validation cohort of fewer than 20 hyperthyroidism patients and some 17 patients who later progressed to ophthalmopathy. The roughly 100 discovery patients were randomly split 7:3 into training and test sets. In addition, the study compared T-cell repertoires in thyroid tissue and in blood from 6 or 7 Graves' hyperthyroidism patients. Following sampling, methimazole starting at 30 mg daily was given to hyperthyroidism patients, and high-dose intravenous methylprednisolone was given to ophthalmopathy patients. Libraries were constructed in a second round of multiplex PCR, after which size selection and purification were carried out. Paired-end sequencing of the libraries was performed with 100 bp reads on an Illumina HiSeq2000. SOAPnuke was used to process the raw data, removing reads that contained adapters or uncalled bases, had a mean Phred below 15, or lacked an exact match to the constant primer or identifier. High-quality paired reads were merged using COPE v1.2.5, and each unique nucleotide sequence was defined as a clonotype. MiTCR v1.1 was used to align clonotypes to the IMGT TRBV, TRBD and TRBJ reference segments. The analysis was restricted to V-J combinations with a frequency above 0.0001, which together covered approximately 99% of the repertoires. The TCS score was defined as F50 (clonal expansion) divided by E x V (chaos), with BLOSUM62-based TCRdist calculated between CDR3 peptides within each V-J. Welch's t-statistics and random forest reduced 514 V-J features to about 13, which were used in a naive Bayes classifier (R e1071). No statistical method was used to fix the sample size in advance, and group allocation was not hidden from the investigators. According to the paper, TCR Vbeta CDR3 sequencing was carried out on 135 peripheral blood samples, which came from over 40 ophthalmopathy, around 74 hyperthyroidism and roughly 17 progressor patients.

This clonotype was sampled from a woman aged 25 to 39 with Graves disease. Donor details come from another sample of the same person, matched by shared clones. The sequencing used peripheral blood mononuclear cells (PBMCs), collected at new diagnosis, from a patient treated with antithyroid drugs. This receptor chain uses TRBV20-1 and TRBJ1-2, and TRBD1 matches 8 of the central bases. The DNA reads as follows: TGCAGTGCTAACCCCGGGACAGGTCCTATCTATGGCTACACCTTC. Its product reads: CSANPGTGPIYGYTF.